This T cell receptor (beta chain) is from a study of blood T cell repertoires in COVID-19. Study-wide context: From the United States, Italy and Spain came samples of acute and convalescent COVID-19. T cells, B-cell-depleted T cells, or PBMCs provided the cDNA or gDNA that served as material.

Trimming removed 0 bases from V and 3 bases from J; junction bases left unmatched: 5. CDR1 is LGHDT, CDR2 YNNKEL, per germline (reference sequence). This CDR3 is built from 16 residues. As handled by the study authors: The assay estimated nucleated cells by amplifying reference gene primers. Sequenced by immunoSEQ multiplex PCR; TCRdb stores in-frame clones only, minus some. D and trimming were read from the DNA, whereas the V and J calls and clone size are those reported in that table. The sample gives over 75,000 clones, roughly 87% of which show up once; about 5.2% is in the top ten. V usage is TRBV3-1 (or the pseudogene TRBV3-2) and J usage is TRBJ2-1; TRBD2 agrees at 7 bases. The source of this sequence is an elderly woman with active COVID-19. The material sequenced was peripheral blood. The CDR3: CASSQDSGGNYNEQFF. CDR3 bases: TGTGCCAGCAGCCAAGATTCGGGGGGAAACTACAATGAGCAGTTCTTC.